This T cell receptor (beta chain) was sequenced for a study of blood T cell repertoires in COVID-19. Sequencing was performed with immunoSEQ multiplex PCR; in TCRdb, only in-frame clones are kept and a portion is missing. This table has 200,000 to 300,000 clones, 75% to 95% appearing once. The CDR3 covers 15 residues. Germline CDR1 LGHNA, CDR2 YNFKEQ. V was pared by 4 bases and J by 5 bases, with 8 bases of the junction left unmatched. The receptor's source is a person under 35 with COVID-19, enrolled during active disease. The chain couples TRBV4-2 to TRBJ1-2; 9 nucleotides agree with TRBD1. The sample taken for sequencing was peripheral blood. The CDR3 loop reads CASSPTDRGEYGYTF. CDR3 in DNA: TGTGCCAGCAGCCCCACGGACAGGGGAGAATATGGCTACACCTTC.